This T cell receptor beta chain was sequenced for a study of blood T cell repertoires in COVID-19 (dated by TCRdb to about 2020). Turning to the overall study: Collaborator samples came from the United States, Italy and Spain and covered acute and convalescent phases of COVID-19. Where available, HLA class I and class II types were obtained from metadata supplied by the sample provider rather than from assay-based typing. The prospective study material was composed of cDNA or gDNA derived from T cells, B-cell-depleted T cells, or PBMCs. Subjects who had been exposed to COVID-19, were actively infected with it, or had recovered from it provided the deeply sampled blood TCRbeta repertoires that made up the dataset. The samples were drawn from two sources: the first 160 participants of the ongoing ImmuneRACE study, and over 950 subjects contributed by 6 global collaborators. A freely available public database, intended as a resource for researchers studying the immune response to SARS-CoV-2, is where the repertoires were released. Sample metadata almost always included a de-identified subject ID, COVID-19 status, age in years and sex.

TCRbeta CDR3 regions were amplified from genomic DNA using the immunoSEQ Assay, a bias-controlled multiplex PCR. Per the original workflow: The number of nucleated cells in each sample was estimated from the amplification of reference gene primers within the assay. To quantify the absolute abundance of each unique TCRbeta CDR3 rearrangement, sequence reads were collapsed and filtered. Productive Simpson clonality was computed per sample as the square root of Simpson's diversity index over productive rearrangements. As stored in TCRdb, this immuneACCESS dataset retains in-frame rearrangements with V and J assigned. A fraction of the clones does not appear; measured against another copy, unresolved V genes explain less than half of the discrepancy, and the remainder lacks a known reason. That table is the source of V, J and clone size, and D and trimming were worked out from the DNA. This sample is represented by about 73,000 clones; 80% to 90% of them were singletons. In total, the top ten clones hold roughly 20% of the sample.

Notes on this clone: Its antigen has not been determined. Base quality data are lacking; no much larger clone is found one base away.

Whole blood was collected in K2EDTA tubes by collaborating institutions according to the institutions' own protocols. For TCRbeta analysis, collaborators shipped samples as frozen whole blood, isolated PBMCs, or DNA extracted from either of those sample types. Study-wide findings and limitations: Clinical and demographic metadata were provided uncurated, with the amount varying by source and participant.

The germline V gene encodes CDR1 LGHDT and CDR2 YNNKEL (reference sequence). V and J are trimmed by 1 base and 5 bases, and the gene matches miss 8 bases of the junction. The CDR3 runs 17 amino acids, cysteine and phenylalanine included. CDR3 DNA is the only sequence kept; it has 51 bases, read in frame from the first base. The sequencing input was peripheral blood. This receptor was obtained from a woman aged 65 to 85 with acute or convalescent COVID-19. The V gene is TRBV3-1 (or the pseudogene TRBV3-2) and the J gene is TRBJ2-2, with 9 bases aligning to TRBD1. The CDR3 is CASSQGRGQGGTGELFF. The nucleotide sequence reads as follows: TGTGCCAGCAGCCAAGGGAGGGGACAGGGAGGTACCGGGGAGCTGTTTTTT.